The clone carrying this T cell receptor beta chain is a singleton in its sample. This CDR3 comprises 15 residues. J lost 2 bases, V lost 5 bases, and 7 bases had no gene match. The germline V gene has CDR1 MDHEN and CDR2 SYDVKM. Generated by immunoSEQ multiplex PCR, the TCRdb table keeps only in-frame clones and is missing some. The table records 350,000 to 400,000 clones, 75% to 90% of them present only once. These data belong to a study of blood T cell repertoires in COVID-19. Sequencing was carried out using PBMCs or T cells enriched from blood (not recorded which). The TCR was taken from a man aged 18 to 29 who had recovered from COVID-19. The chain joins TRBV28 to TRBJ2-3; TRBD1 agrees at 7 bases. The chain's CDR3 is CASSGRDSNTDTQYF. The CDR3 nucleotides read TGTGCCAGCAGTGGCCGGGACAGCAACACAGATACGCAGTATTTT. Based on the CDR3 plus reference TRBV28 and TRBJ2-3, the full variable domain is DVKVTQSSRYLVKRTGEKVFLECVQDMDHENMFWYRQDPGLGLRLIYFSYDVKMKEKGDIPEGYSVSREKKERFSLILESASTNQTSMYLCASSGRDSNTDTQYFGPGTRLTVL.